This T cell receptor (beta chain) was obtained from a study of T-cell reconstitution after alpha-beta-depleted transplantation in children. Using unique molecular identifiers, the investigators prepared the TCRbeta library. TCRdb recomputed calls from the PCR reads with MiXCR, one row per CDR3 protein. The sample lists about 980,000 distinct CDR3 sequences; about 29% were seen once. V shed 4 bases and J 9 bases; nucleotides not matched to a gene: 13. The CDR3 loop spans 14 amino acids. The germline V gene encodes CDR1 SGHDT and CDR2 YYEEEE. This clonotype was observed a few times. This sequence was found in a boy younger than two who had a stem cell transplant for SCID, so the T cells may come from the graft donor. The V gene is TRBV5-6, the J gene TRBJ2-7; TRBD1 matches 7 bases. The source material was PBMCs, mostly from graft donor cells, sampled 360 days after TCRalphabeta/CD19-depleted stem cell transplant. CDR3 DNA sequence: TGTGCCAGCAGCATGTGGGAAGGGGGCGTAAGGCAGTACTTC. Translated: CASSMWEGGVRQYF.